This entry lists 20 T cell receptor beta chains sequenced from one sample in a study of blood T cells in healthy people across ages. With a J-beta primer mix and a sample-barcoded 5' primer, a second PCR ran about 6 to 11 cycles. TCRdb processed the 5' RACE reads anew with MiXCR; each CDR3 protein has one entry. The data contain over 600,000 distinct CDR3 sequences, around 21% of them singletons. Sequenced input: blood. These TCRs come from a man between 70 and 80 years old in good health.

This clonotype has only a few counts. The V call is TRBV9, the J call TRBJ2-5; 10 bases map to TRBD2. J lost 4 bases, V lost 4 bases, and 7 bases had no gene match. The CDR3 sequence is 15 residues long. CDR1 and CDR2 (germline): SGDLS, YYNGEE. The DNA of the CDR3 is TGTGCCAGCAGCACGGGACTAGCGACCCCAGAGACCCAGTACTTC. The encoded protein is CASSTGLATPETQYF.

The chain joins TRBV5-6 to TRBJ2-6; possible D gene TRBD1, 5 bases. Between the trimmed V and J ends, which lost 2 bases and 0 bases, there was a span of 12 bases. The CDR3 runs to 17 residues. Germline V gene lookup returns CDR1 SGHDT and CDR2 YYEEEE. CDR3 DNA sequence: TGTGCCAGCAGCTTCCCAGGGCTGATCTCTGGGGCCAACGTCCTGACTTTC. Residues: CASSFPGLISGANVLTF. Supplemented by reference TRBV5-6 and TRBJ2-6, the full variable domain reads DAGVTQSPTHLIKTRGQQVTLRCSPKSGHDTVSWYQQALGQGPQFIFQYYEEEERQRGNFPDRFSGHQFPNYSSELNVNALLLGDSALYLCASSFPGLISGANVLTFGAGSRLTVL.

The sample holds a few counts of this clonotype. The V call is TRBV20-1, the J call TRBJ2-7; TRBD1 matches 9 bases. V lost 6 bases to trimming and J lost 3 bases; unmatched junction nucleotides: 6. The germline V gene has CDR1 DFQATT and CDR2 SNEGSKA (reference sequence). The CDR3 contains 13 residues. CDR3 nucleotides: TGCAGTGCCCCGGACAGGGGCCTCTACGAGCAGTACTTC. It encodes CSAPDRGLYEQYF.

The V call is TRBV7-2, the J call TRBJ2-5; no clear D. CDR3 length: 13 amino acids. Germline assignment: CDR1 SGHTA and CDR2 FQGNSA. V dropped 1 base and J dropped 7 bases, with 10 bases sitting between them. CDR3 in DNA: TGTGCCAGCAGCTTAGTCGACATTTCGACCCAGTACTTC. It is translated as CASSLVDISTQYF.

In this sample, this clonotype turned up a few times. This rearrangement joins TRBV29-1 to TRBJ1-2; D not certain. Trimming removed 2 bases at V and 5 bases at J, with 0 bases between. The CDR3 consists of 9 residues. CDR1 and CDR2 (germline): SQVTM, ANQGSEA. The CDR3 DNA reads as TGCAGCGTTGAATATGGCTACACCTTC. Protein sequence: CSVEYGYTF. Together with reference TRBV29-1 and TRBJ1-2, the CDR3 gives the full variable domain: SAVISQKPSRDICQRGTSLTIQCQVDSQVTMMFWYRQQPGQSLTLIATANQGSEATYESGFVIDKFPISRPNLTFSTLTVSNMSPEDSSIYLCSVEYGYTFGSGTRLTVV.

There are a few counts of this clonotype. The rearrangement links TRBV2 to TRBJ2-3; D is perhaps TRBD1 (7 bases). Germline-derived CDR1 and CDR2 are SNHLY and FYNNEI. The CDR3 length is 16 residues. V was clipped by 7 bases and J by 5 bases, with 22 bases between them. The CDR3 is CASNPLQQGTRDTQYF. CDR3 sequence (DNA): TGTGCCAGCAATCCCCTCCAACAGGGGACTCGAGATACGCAGTATTTT.

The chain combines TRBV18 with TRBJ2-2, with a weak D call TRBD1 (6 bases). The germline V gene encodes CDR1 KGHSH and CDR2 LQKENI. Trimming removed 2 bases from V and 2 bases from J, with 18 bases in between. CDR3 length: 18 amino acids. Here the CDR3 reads CASSPGWMTGYNTGELFF. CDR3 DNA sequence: TGTGCCAGCTCACCAGGATGGATGACAGGTTATAACACCGGGGAGCTGTTTTTT.

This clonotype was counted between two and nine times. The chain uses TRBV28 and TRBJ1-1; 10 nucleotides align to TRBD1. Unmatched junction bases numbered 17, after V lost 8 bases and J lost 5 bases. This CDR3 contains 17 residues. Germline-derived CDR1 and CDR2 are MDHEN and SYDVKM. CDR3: CASYETKTGGWDTEAFF. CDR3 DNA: TGTGCCAGCTACGAAACTAAGACAGGGGGCTGGGATACTGAAGCTTTCTTT.

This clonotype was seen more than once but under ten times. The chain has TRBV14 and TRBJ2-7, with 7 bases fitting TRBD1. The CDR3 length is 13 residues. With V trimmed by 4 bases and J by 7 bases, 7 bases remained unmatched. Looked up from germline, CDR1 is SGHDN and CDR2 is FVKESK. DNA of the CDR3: TGTGCCAGCAGCCCCGACAGGGCAGGTGAGCAGTACTTC. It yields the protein CASSPDRAGEQYF.

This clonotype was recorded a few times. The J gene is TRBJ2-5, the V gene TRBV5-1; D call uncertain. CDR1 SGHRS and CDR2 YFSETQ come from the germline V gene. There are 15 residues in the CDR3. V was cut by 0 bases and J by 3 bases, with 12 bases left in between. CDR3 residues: CASSLGPRNEETQYF. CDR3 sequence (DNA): TGCGCCAGCAGCTTGGGACCCCGGAACGAAGAGACCCAGTACTTC. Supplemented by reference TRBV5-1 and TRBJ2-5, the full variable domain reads KAGVTQTPRYLIKTRGQQVTLSCSPISGHRSVSWYQQTPGQGLQFLFEYFSETQRNKGNFPGRFSGRQFSNSRSEMNVSTLELGDSALYLCASSLGPRNEETQYFGPGTRLLVL.

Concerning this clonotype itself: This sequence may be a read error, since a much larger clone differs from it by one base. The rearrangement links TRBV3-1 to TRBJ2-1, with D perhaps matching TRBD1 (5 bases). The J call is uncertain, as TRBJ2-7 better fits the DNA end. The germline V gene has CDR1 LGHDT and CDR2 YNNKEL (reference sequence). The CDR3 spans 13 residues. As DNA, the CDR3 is TGTGCCAGCAGAGAAGACAGTTCCTACGGGCAGTACTTC. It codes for CASREDSSYGQYF.

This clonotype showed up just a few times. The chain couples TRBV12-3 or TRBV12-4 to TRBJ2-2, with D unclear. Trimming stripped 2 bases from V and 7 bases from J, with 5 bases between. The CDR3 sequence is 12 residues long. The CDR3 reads CASSLILGELFF. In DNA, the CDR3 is TGTGCCAGCAGTTTAATTCTCGGGGAGCTGTTTTTT.

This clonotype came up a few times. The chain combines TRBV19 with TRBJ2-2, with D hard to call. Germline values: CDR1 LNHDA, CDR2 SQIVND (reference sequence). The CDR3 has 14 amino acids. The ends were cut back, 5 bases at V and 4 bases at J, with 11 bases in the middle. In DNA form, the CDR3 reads TGTGCCAGTAGTTCAAAGGCCTCCACCGGGGAGCTGTTTTTT. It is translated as CASSSKASTGELFF.

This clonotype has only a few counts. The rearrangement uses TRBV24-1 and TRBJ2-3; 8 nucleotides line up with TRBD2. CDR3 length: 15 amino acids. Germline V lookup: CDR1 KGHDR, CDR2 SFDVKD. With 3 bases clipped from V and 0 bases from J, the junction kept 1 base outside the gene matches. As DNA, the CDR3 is TGTGCCACCAGTGATATAGCGGGAAGCACAGATACGCAGTATTTT. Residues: CATSDIAGSTDTQYF.

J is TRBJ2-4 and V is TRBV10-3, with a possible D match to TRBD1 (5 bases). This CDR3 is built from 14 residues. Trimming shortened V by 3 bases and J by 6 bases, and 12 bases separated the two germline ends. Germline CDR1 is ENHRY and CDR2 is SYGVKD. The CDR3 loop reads CAISDGQRGNIQYF. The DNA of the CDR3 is TGTGCCATCAGTGATGGACAACGCGGAAACATTCAGTACTTC.

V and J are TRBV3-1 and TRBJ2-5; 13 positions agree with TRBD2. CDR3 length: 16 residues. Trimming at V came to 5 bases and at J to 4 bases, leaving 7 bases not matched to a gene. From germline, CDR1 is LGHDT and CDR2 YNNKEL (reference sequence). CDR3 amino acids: CASSYGLAGVSETQYF. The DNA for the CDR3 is TGTGCCAGCAGCTATGGACTAGCGGGAGTGTCAGAGACCCAGTACTTC.

CDR3 region: CASSPTGGMEETQYF. In DNA form, the CDR3 reads TGTGCCAGCAGTCCTACAGGGGGGATGGAAGAGACCCAGTACTTC. The chain carries TRBV6-6 and TRBJ2-5; 8 bases fit TRBD1. The CDR3 is 15 amino acids. The V gene end was trimmed by 5 bases and the J gene end by 3 bases; junction bases not matched to a gene: 8. Germline V gene sequence: CDR1 MNHNY, CDR2 SVGAGI (reference sequence).

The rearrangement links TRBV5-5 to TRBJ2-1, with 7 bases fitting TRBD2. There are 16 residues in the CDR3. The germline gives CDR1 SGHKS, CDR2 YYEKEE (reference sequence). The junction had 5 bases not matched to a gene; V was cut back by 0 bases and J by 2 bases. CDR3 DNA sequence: TGTGCCAGCAGCTTGGGGGCTAGCGGTGCCTACAATGAGCAGTTCTTC. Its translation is CASSLGASGAYNEQFF.

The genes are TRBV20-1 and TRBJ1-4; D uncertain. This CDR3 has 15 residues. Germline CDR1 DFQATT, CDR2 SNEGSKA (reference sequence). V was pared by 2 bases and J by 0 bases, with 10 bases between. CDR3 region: CSARPTGSTNEKLFF. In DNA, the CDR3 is TGCAGTGCTAGACCGACGGGATCAACTAATGAAAAACTGTTTTTT.

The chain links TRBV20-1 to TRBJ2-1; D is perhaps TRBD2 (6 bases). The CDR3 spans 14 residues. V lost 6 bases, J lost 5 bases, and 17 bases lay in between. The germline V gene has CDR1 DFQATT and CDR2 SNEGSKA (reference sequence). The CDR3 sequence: CSALDRTGDNEQFF. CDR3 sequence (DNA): TGCAGTGCCCTAGACCGGACGGGAGACAATGAGCAGTTCTTC.